This T cell receptor beta chain was recovered during a study of blood T cell repertoires in COVID-19 (dated by TCRdb to 2020 to 2022). For the wider study: Samples from collaborators originated in the United States, Italy and Spain and spanned both the acute and convalescent phases of COVID-19. The material from the prospective study consisted of cDNA or gDNA derived from T cells, B-cell-depleted T cells, or PBMCs. Subjects who had been exposed to COVID-19, were actively infected with it, or had recovered from it provided the deeply sampled blood TCRbeta repertoires that made up the dataset. A freely available public database, intended as a resource for researchers studying the immune response to SARS-CoV-2, is where the repertoires were released. Samples came from the ongoing ImmuneRACE study (first 160 participants) plus 1,254 subjects from 6 global collaborators. The sample metadata nearly always contained a de-identified subject ID, COVID-19 status, age in years and sex. Where available, HLA class I and class II types were taken from metadata supplied by the sample provider and were not determined by assay-based typing.

Collaborating institutions collected whole blood in K2EDTA tubes following their own protocols. Collaborator samples were shipped for TCRbeta analysis as frozen whole blood, isolated PBMCs, or DNA extracted from either sample type. TCRbeta CDR3 regions were amplified from genomic DNA by means of the immunoSEQ Assay, a bias-controlled multiplex PCR. The authors' pipeline ran thus. Within the assay, amplification of reference gene primers was used to estimate how many nucleated cells each sample contained. To quantify the absolute abundance of each unique TCRbeta CDR3 rearrangement, sequence reads were collapsed and filtered. For each sample, productive Simpson clonality was calculated by taking the square root of Simpson's diversity index across productive rearrangements. Drawn from immuneACCESS, this table holds only the in-frame rearrangements with V and J called that TCRdb kept. Clones are partly lost; checked studies trace under half to an unresolved V gene and leave the rest unexplained. V and J calls and clone size are those listed in that table; D and trimming were worked out from the DNA. This sample comprises around 86,000 clones, around 84% of them detected only once. The ten largest account for roughly 40% of the sample.

The investigation overall reported the following: The amount of clinical and demographic metadata varied by source and participant and was provided uncurated.

As concerns this clone: Its cognate antigen has yet to be identified. Base qualities were left out, and no much larger clone turns up one base away.

CDR1 and CDR2 are read off the germline V gene (reference sequence) as LNHDA and SQIVND. From its cysteine to its phenylalanine, the CDR3 spans 14 amino acids. The read is trimmed to its CDR3 DNA, 42 bases read in frame from base 1. V is shortened by 4 bases, J by 8 bases, and the region joining them spans 15 bases. The chain is made from TRBV19 and TRBJ2-1, and perhaps TRBD2 as D gene, on 7 matching bases. The TCR sequence derives from an elderly man with acute or convalescent COVID-19. The material sequenced was peripheral blood. CDR3 protein: CASSRKGGYDEQFF. The DNA sequence reads TGTGCCAGTAGTAGGAAGGGGGGGTACGATGAGCAGTTCTTC.